This TCR beta chain was captured by sequencing in a study of T cells after yellow fever vaccination (dated by TCRdb to between 2017 and 2020). Background on the whole study: The SMART-Seq v4 Ultra Low Input RNA kit was used to prepare libraries from fractions with low cell numbers. To follow T-cell clones before and after primary and booster YFV17D yellow fever vaccination, bulk TCR alpha and beta repertoires were sequenced over time. Two healthy male donors made up the cohort, one aged 18 to 30 years and the other aged 30 to 40 years. Blood was collected at multiple timepoints before and after primary and secondary immunization, and bulk PBMC replicates and cell subsets were isolated.

According to the study, the label for this sample's treatment or condition signals: live attenuated yellow fever vaccine strain. At each blood-draw timepoint, two biological replicates of bulk PBMCs were obtained. PBMCs were isolated from peripheral blood using a standard Ficoll-Paque protocol. TriZol was used to extract RNA from bulk PBMCs, CD4 and CD8 fractions, and dextramer-positive and dextramer-negative fractions. TCR cDNA was synthesized by 5'RACE template switching, which introduced a universal primer site and unique molecular identifiers. cDNA synthesis was primed from both the TCR alpha and TCR beta constant segments. Two PCR steps were used to amplify libraries, with sample barcodes and sequencing adapters being added in the second step. Libraries were sequenced on Illumina HiSeq 2500 (2x100 bp) or NovaSeq (2x150 bp). As for how the authors treated the data: MIGEC handled demultiplexing of reads and collapsing into UMI consensus sequences, while MiXCR performed V(D)J alignment. Clonotypes responding to the vaccine were identified with edgeR on replicate PBMC samples, with the criteria of FDR below 0.01 and a log2 fold change above 5 up to day 15. Each bulk clonotype received a CD4 or CD8 identity based on whether the sequenced CD4 or CD8 repertoire contained that clonotype at higher abundance. TCRdb redid the processing of the public reads, applying fastp at Q25 and MiXCR, and retained in-frame beta chains. Each CDR3 protein appears once, grouped with its most common genes and DNA. TCRdb's processing, not the study's, gives the V and J calls here. The sample profile shows more than 450,000 distinct CDR3 sequences; around a fifth of them were found once. The ten largest clonotypes hold roughly 16% of the sample.

Broad study findings and their caveats: Computational filtering was needed because FACS-sorted repertoires could contain abundant contaminating clonotypes from the bulk population. Compared with the primary T-cell response, the secondary T-cell response was faster but weaker, reaching its peak on day 5 rather than on day 15. A small share of clonotypes was detected in both CD4 and CD8 compartments, with the overlap likely arising from convergent recombination. Most clones expanded after primary vaccination were re-detected after the booster (almost 97% of CD4 and around nine tenths of CD8), suggesting broad memory maintenance. Because only a couple of donors were included in the study, the extent to which the findings can be generalized is limited.

The CDR3 holds 13 amino acids from the cysteine to the phenylalanine. CDR3 DNA is the only sequence kept; it has 39 bases, read in frame from the first base. CDR1 LNHDA and CDR2 SQIVND were looked up in the germline V gene (reference sequence). The junction shows trimming of 5 bases on V and 10 bases on J, plus 15 bases between the germline ends. A note on this clonotype: Its antigen is currently not known. Base qualities are not provided; no much larger clone lies one nucleotide away.

Recombination connected TRBV19 to TRBJ2-1, with no confident D gene call. Sample: PBMCs, taken approximately 22 days after the first yellow fever vaccination. The source of this sequence is a man aged 18 to 29 who received the YFV17D yellow fever vaccine. The CDR3 in this case is CASSPPTLYEQFF. The sequence in DNA is TGTGCCAGTAGTCCGCCAACTCTATACGAGCAGTTCTTC.